This is a list of T cell receptor beta chains from one sample in a study of blood T cells in healthy people across ages. TCRdb re-analysed the 5' RACE reads in MiXCR, keeping a single row per CDR3 protein. The sample yields roughly 500,000 distinct CDR3 sequences, 24% seen once. These same data were also listed under a study on T cells of mothers and their children.

Material for sequencing was blood. The receptors stem from a boy aged 5-17 years in good health. Each CDR3 is given with its conserved first and last residue. Clone size is not always given. Where it is, it says once, few, many or a class for expanded clones.

j_call clone_size v_call cdr3_aa
TRBJ2-2 NA TRBV5-6 CASSLGLAVNTGELFF
TRBJ2-5 few TRBV27 CASSLLRGGQETQYF
TRBJ2-1 few TRBV29-1 CSVRTSGHNEQFF
TRBJ1-2 NA TRBV28 CASSLRAVDGYTF
TRBJ2-3 few TRBV6-1 CASRGLREYTQYF
TRBJ2-4 many TRBV29-1 CSAFRGAGDIQYF
TRBJ1-4 few TRBV20-1 CSARERTGRRTNEKLFF
TRBJ1-5 NA TRBV5-1 CASSGAQGQGMGQPQHF
TRBJ2-7 NA TRBV20-1 CSARGQGYEQYF
TRBJ2-3 few TRBV2 CASSESPGESTDTQYF
NA NA TRBV20-1 CSASHPDYYEQYF
TRBJ2-5 NA TRBV3-1 CASSSPPAEKETQYF
TRBJ2-1 few TRBV5-1 CASSLMSPASSYNEQFF
TRBJ2-3 NA TRBV21-1 CASSKERGMTDTQYF
TRBJ2-6 few TRBV18 CASSPPGQFGANVLTF
TRBJ1-2 many TRBV6-5 CASSYSTGNYGYTF
NA once TRBV29-1 CSVSGDSYEQYF
TRBJ2-5 NA TRBV7-3 CASSTTSGAETQYF
TRBJ2-1 NA TRBV28 CASSFIGETVTGGENEQFF
TRBJ1-2 once TRBV12-3/TRBV12-4 CAILRGYGYTF
TRBJ2-3 NA TRBV9 CASTLTGGPTDTQYF
NA NA TRBV12-3/TRBV12-4 CASTRLGGASNEQFF
TRBJ2-3 NA TRBV3-1 CASSGQGVSSTDTQYF
NA once TRBV6-6 CASRHRWVYEQYF
TRBJ1-2 few TRBV28 CASSFLGGYTF
TRBJ1-2 NA TRBV5-1 CASSSTGAESYGYTF
TRBJ2-7 few TRBV4-1 CASSREFRGYEQYF
TRBJ2-3 NA TRBV29-1 CSVSRGENTDTQYF
TRBJ2-7 NA TRBV7-2 CASSLYPTGASNEQYF
TRBJ2-7 few TRBV4-2 CASSQDRTGSSYEQYF
TRBJ1-4 NA TRBV3-1 CASNQDRSTNEKLFF
TRBJ1-2 once TRBV7-9 CASSGRQGAGGYTF
TRBJ2-1 NA TRBV20-1 CSARKDNEQFF
TRBJ2-7 few TRBV7-2 CASGRLAGHDEQYF
TRBJ2-2 few TRBV28 CASRYTGELFF
TRBJ1-2 NA TRBV7-9 CASSPGTGLYGYTF
TRBJ1-5 NA TRBV20-1 CSARDRLNQPQHF
TRBJ2-1 NA TRBV5-5 CATRWGLSYNEQFF
TRBJ1-5 NA TRBV27 CASRSFVGQSNQPQHF
NA NA TRBV7-8 CASSAVGGGTYEQYF
TRBJ1-3 NA TRBV18 CASSRTDSGNTIYF
TRBJ2-1 few TRBV9 CASSGQLGHEQFF
TRBJ2-4 NA TRBV12-3/TRBV12-4 CASSFSQTGNIQYF